Following are 5 T cell receptor beta chains from one sample sequenced in a study of T cell responses to AZD1222 COVID-19 vaccine (dated by TCRdb to about 2021). Libraries were built with the immunoSEQ multiplex PCR assay. TCRdb re-hosts the immuneACCESS table, in-frame sequences only. Its copies lack some clones; in the studies checked, an unresolved V gene accounts for under half of them, and the cause for the rest is not known. This sample gives around 110,000 clones in total; roughly 90% of them show up just once. Jointly, the top ten make up less than 8% of the sample. The time point label on this specimen signifies: baseline before first vaccination. The source material was peripheral blood, sampled on day 0 of AZD1222 vaccination. Receptor source: an adult in good health.

This clone appeared a few times. The chain is built from TRBV9 and TRBJ2-1, with D perhaps matching TRBD2 (6 bases). This CDR3 contains 17 residues. V was cut by 3 bases and J by 0 bases, with 16 bases left in between. The germline V gene has CDR1 SGDLS and CDR2 YYNGEE. CDR3 region: CASSGGRPTNSYNEQFF. Here the CDR3 DNA reads TGTGCCAGCAGCGGAGGGAGGCCGACCAACTCCTACAATGAGCAGTTCTTC.

The CDR3 here is CACGGNTEAFF. The DNA for the CDR3 is TGTGCCTGTGGAGGGAACACTGAAGCTTTCTTT. The rearrangement uses TRBV30 and TRBJ1-1; unclear D gene. CDR1 is GTSNPN, CDR2 SVGIG, per germline (reference sequence). The V gene lost 6 bases and the J gene lost 1 base, with 6 bases spanning the gap. The CDR3 is 11 residues long.

For the CDR3, the DNA is TGTGCCAGCAGCTTAGTTGGCTACAATGAGCAGTTCTTC. It encodes CASSLVGYNEQFF. The V gene is TRBV7-6, the J gene TRBJ2-1; D unclear. Germline assignment: CDR1 SGHVS and CDR2 FNYEAQ. The CDR3 is 13 residues long. Trimming removed 1 base from V and 3 bases from J, with 4 bases in between.

This clone occurred once. J is TRBJ2-7 and V is TRBV28; TRBD1 matches 9 bases. The CDR3 covers 15 residues. V dropped 7 bases and J dropped 3; count of bases not matched to a gene: 10. Germline CDR1 and CDR2: MDHEN and SYDVKM. The CDR3 nucleotides are TGTGCCAGCAACCCGGCCGGACAGGGGATCTACGAGCAGTACTTC. This encodes CASNPAGQGIYEQYF.

This chain links TRBV19 with TRBJ2-7; 8 bases are shared with TRBD2. V lost 10 bases, J lost 6 bases, and 17 bases stayed unmatched. Germline CDR1 reads LNHDA; CDR2 reads SQIVND (reference sequence). The CDR3 covers 15 residues. CDR3 amino acids: CATSPREGNLGEQYF. For the CDR3, the DNA is TGTGCCACCAGCCCCCGGGAGGGTAATCTAGGCGAGCAGTACTTC.